These T cell receptor beta chains were read from a single sample in a study of T cells in Graves' hyperthyroidism and ophthalmopathy. TCRdb reanalysed the multiplex PCR reads using MiXCR and keeps one entry per CDR3 protein. Of about 330,000 distinct CDR3 sequences listed, roughly 15% are singletons. Sequencing was done on a sample of blood. These receptors came from a woman aged 35 to 49 with Graves' ophthalmopathy. The CDR3 runs from the conserved cysteine through the conserved F or W. A D gene is named only where the DNA matches it firmly. Expanded clones are given a class, and other clones once, few, many or no size at all.

J	V	length	D	size	CDR3	DNA
TRBJ2-1	TRBV24-1	16	TRBD2	many	CATSDRTSGRAREQFF	TGTGCCACCAGTGACCGGACTAGCGGGAGGGCACGTGAGCAGTTCTTC
TRBJ2-2	TRBV6-1	17	.	.	CASSTVRGPTNTGELFF	TGTGCCAGCAGTACAGTACGCGGGCCGACGAACACCGGGGAGCTGTTTTTT
TRBJ1-5	TRBV30	13	.	few	CAWSQGWYQPQHF	TGTGCCTGGAGTCAGGGGTGGTATCAGCCCCAGCATTTT
TRBJ2-7	TRBV28	12	.	many	CASSLIGPEQYF	TGTGCCAGCAGTTTAATCGGGCCCGAGCAGTACTTC
TRBJ2-2	TRBV6-1	15	TRBD2	many	CASSASGSITGELFF	TGTGCCAGCAGTGCAAGCGGGAGTATCACCGGGGAGCTGTTTTTT
TRBJ1-1	TRBV19	16	.	few	CASSIARRAGKGEAFF	TGTGCCAGTAGTATAGCCCGTAGGGCAGGGAAGGGCGAAGCTTTCTTT
TRBJ2-2	TRBV6-1	14	TRBD1	.	CASTRQGAPGELFF	TGTGCCAGCACCCGACAGGGGGCTCCCGGGGAGCTGTTTTTT
TRBJ1-6	TRBV27	15	TRBD1	many	CASSLWEDRYSPLHF	TGTGCCAGCAGTTTATGGGAGGACAGGTATTCACCCCTCCACTTT
TRBJ2-3	TRBV30	16	TRBD2	few	CAWSGTGTRTTDTQYF	TGTGCCTGGAGTGGTACCGGGACTAGGACCACAGATACGCAGTATTTT
TRBJ2-7	TRBV29-1	13	TRBD2	many	CSAGAGGSYEQYF	TGCAGCGCGGGGGCGGGAGGCTCCTACGAGCAGTACTTC
TRBJ1-2	TRBV5-4	15	.	few	CASSGTGTLNYGYTF	TGTGCCAGCAGCGGAACCGGGACACTAAACTATGGCTACACCTTC
TRBJ1-1	TRBV12-3/TRBV12-4	12	.	many	CASSLGQTEAFF	TGTGCCAGCAGTTTAGGACAGACTGAAGCTTTCTTT
TRBJ2-3	TRBV9	15	.	many	CASSVASHYTDTQYF	TGTGCCAGCAGCGTAGCTAGCCATTACACAGATACGCAGTATTTT
TRBJ2-1	TRBV7-9	16	TRBD2	few	CASSRLERGKYNEQFF	TGTGCCAGCAGCCGTCTGGAGCGGGGGAAATACAATGAGCAGTTCTTC
TRBJ2-1	TRBV7-3	14	TRBD2	.	CASSSAGGPNEQFF	TGTGCCAGCAGCTCAGCGGGAGGGCCAAATGAGCAGTTCTTC
TRBJ2-5	TRBV20-1	14	TRBD1	many	CSAKRDRGWETQYF	TGCAGTGCTAAAAGGGACAGGGGATGGGAGACCCAGTACTTC
TRBJ1-1	TRBV19	11	TRBD1	.	CATGTVDEAFF	TGTGCCACCGGGACAGTTGACGAAGCTTTCTTT
TRBJ2-7	TRBV3-1	14	.	many	CASSQGYSAYEQYF	TGTGCCAGCAGCCAAGGGTATTCGGCCTACGAGCAGTACTTC
TRBJ1-6	TRBV10-3	17	.	many	CAISESSVRGRNSPLHF	TGTGCCATCAGTGAGTCTTCCGTCCGGGGCCGGAATTCACCCCTCCACTTT
TRBJ2-1	TRBV20-1	11	.	.	CGSPGPSEQFF	TGTGGGAGCCCGGGGCCCAGTGAGCAGTTCTTC
TRBJ1-4	TRBV6-2/TRBV6-3	16	.	many	CASSDRVRDNNEKLFF	TGTGCCAGCAGTGACCGTGTCCGGGACAATAATGAAAAACTGTTTTTT
TRBJ2-1	TRBV5-1	15	TRBD2	many	CASSSDPGLAGEQFF	TGCGCCAGCAGCTCGGATCCGGGACTAGCGGGTGAGCAGTTCTTC
TRBJ2-5	TRBV10-2	14	TRBD2	many	CASSEFGRSETQYF	TGCGCCAGCAGTGAATTCGGGAGGAGTGAGACCCAGTACTTC
TRBJ2-1	TRBV7-9	14	.	.	CASSSTGLEVEQFF	TGTGCCAGCAGCTCCACAGGGCTGGAGGTAGAGCAGTTCTTC
TRBJ2-1	TRBV7-2	17	TRBD2	many	CASSLRRLAGGYNEQFF	TGTGCCAGCAGCTTACGGAGACTAGCGGGGGGGTACAATGAGCAGTTCTTC